A selection of T cell receptor beta chains follows, all from one sample in a study of blood T cells in healthy people across ages. A single record per CDR3 protein comes from TCRdb applying MiXCR to the 5' RACE reads. This repertoire shows 790,000 or so distinct CDR3 sequences, roughly three fifths found once; its top ten account for 20% to 30%. The sequenced sample consisted of blood. Source of these receptors: a man aged 35 to 55 in good health. Each CDR3 is given with its conserved first and last residue. The D gene is left open where the match is weak. Part of the rows lack a size; the others show once, few, many or a class for expanded clones.

V gene	clone size	D gene	J gene	CDR3 DNA	CDR3 protein
TRBV20-1	many	-	TRBJ2-7	TGCAGTGCTAGAGATCTGGGCTACGAGCAGTACTTC	CSARDLGYEQYF
TRBV20-1	-	TRBD1	TRBJ2-1	TGCAGTGCTAGTGGCGGACAGGGTTCCTACGATGAGCAGTTCTTC	CSASGGQGSYDEQFF
TRBV27	-	-	TRBJ2-3	TGTGCCAGCAGTTTATCGTCCGTCGGGGTGACGGATACGCAGTATTTT	CASSLSSVGVTDTQYF
TRBV3-1	-	-	TRBJ2-3	TGTGCCAGCAGCCAACACGGGGGAGGAGCCCGCACAGATACGCAGTATTTT	CASSQHGGGARTDTQYF
TRBV11-1	-	TRBD1	TRBJ2-7	TGTGCCAGCAGCCTGGGACAGGGAGTCGCCGAGCAGTACTTC	CASSLGQGVAEQYF
TRBV7-9	-	TRBD1	TRBJ1-5	TGTGCCAGCAGCTTAGCGACAGGGTACAATCAGCCCCAGCATTTT	CASSLATGYNQPQHF
TRBV7-7	few	-	TRBJ2-6	TGTGCCAGCAGCTTAGGACAGCCAATGCCGCGATCTGGGGCCAACGTCCTGACTTTC	CASSLGQPMPRSGANVLTF
TRBV14	-	-	TRBJ2-3	TGTGCCAGCAGCCCCAGAGTACGCACAGATACGCAGTATTTT	CASSPRVRTDTQYF
TRBV27	few	-	TRBJ1-1	TGTGCCAGCAGTTCCAACAGGGTTACGAACACTGAAGCTTTCTTT	CASSSNRVTNTEAFF
TRBV30	-	TRBD1	TRBJ2-1	TGTGCCTGGACCGAGGGACAGGGGCTTATAAATGAGCAGTTCTTC	CAWTEGQGLINEQFF
TRBV28	-	-	TRBJ1-2	TGTGCCAGCGCGGGGGGCGGGACGAACTATGGCTACACCTTC	CASAGGGTNYGYTF
TRBV10-3	-	-	TRBJ2-3	TGTGCCAAAAAGGGGAGCTCACCACCTACAGATACGCAGTATTTT	CAKKGSSPPTDTQYF
TRBV10-3	-	-	TRBJ2-7	TGTGCCATCAGTGATACCTACGAGCAGTACTTC	CAISDTYEQYF
TRBV2	-	TRBD1	TRBJ1-2	TGTGCCAGCTTCGGGACAGCAACCCGGGGCTACACCTTC	CASFGTATRGYTF
TRBV6-4	-	TRBD2	TRBJ2-3	TGTGCCAGCAGTGACTCTGCGGGGGGGTCTAGCACAGATACGCAGTATTTT	CASSDSAGGSSTDTQYF
TRBV14	-	-	TRBJ2-3	TGTGCCAGCAGCCGAGGGACGGGCGGTGGGGATACGCGGTATTTT	CASSRGTGGGDTRYF
TRBV28	-	TRBD1	TRBJ2-2	TGTGCCAGCAGTTTTGGGGACAGACGTCCCACCACCGGGGAGCTGTTTTTT	CASSFGDRRPTTGELFF
TRBV21-1	few	-	TRBJ2-4	TGTGCCAGCAGCAAAGCAAGGACTAGCGGGGGTGGGGACTCAAACATTCAGTACTTC	CASSKARTSGGGDSNIQYF
TRBV18	few	TRBD2	TRBJ2-7	TGTGCCAGCTCACCCCGGAGAGGGACTAGCGGGACTGGAGAGCAGTACTTC	CASSPRRGTSGTGEQYF
TRBV20-1	-	TRBD2	TRBJ2-5	TGCAGTGCTAGATCGCTAGCGGGAAGCCAAGAGACCCAGTACTTC	CSARSLAGSQETQYF
TRBV9	-	-	TRBJ2-7	TGTGCCAGCAGCGTAGATGGGTGGGGCAGCGACGAGCAGTACTTC	CASSVDGWGSDEQYF
TRBV20-1	-	TRBD2	TRBJ2-5	TGCAGTGCTAAAAGCGGGGATGTGGGAGCGGGAGGGCCGGTAGAGACCCAGTACTTC	CSAKSGDVGAGGPVETQYF
TRBV27	few	TRBD1	TRBJ2-7	TGTGCCAGCAGTGTACAGGGGAGTCGATACGAGCAGTACTTC	CASSVQGSRYEQYF
TRBV10-3	-	TRBD2	TRBJ2-3	TGTGCCATCAGTGATGAAGAGGGACAGGGCGTGTGGACTAGCGGGACTAGCACAGATACGCAGTATTTT	CAISDEEGQGVWTSGTSTDTQYF
TRBV6-5	-	-	TRBJ2-1	TGTGCCAGCAGTTTGGGACACCAGAAAAACAATGAGCAGTTCTTC	CASSLGHQKNNEQFF
TRBV6-5	-	TRBD1	TRBJ2-3	TGTGCCAGCACTGACAGGGGTGGCACAGATACGCAGTATTTT	CASTDRGGTDTQYF
TRBV6-1	-	-	TRBJ2-5	TGTGCCAGCACCTTCTCCCCTCGAGAGACCCAGTACTTC	CASTFSPRETQYF
TRBV19	-	-	TRBJ2-3	TGTGCCAGTAGTATTGGGCGAGATACGCAGTATTTT	CASSIGRDTQYF
TRBV20-1	many	-	TRBJ2-7	TGCAGTGCCACCCTTGTAAAGGGGAAGTACGAGCAGTACTTC	CSATLVKGKYEQYF
TRBV6-1	-	TRBD1	TRBJ2-7	TGTGCCAGCAGTATTGGGACAGGGGGAACTCTCTACGAGCAGTACTTC	CASSIGTGGTLYEQYF
TRBV20-1	few	-	TRBJ2-7	TGCAGTGCTAGCGACCGTGGGTTTGAGCAGTACTTC	CSASDRGFEQYF